This T cell receptor (beta chain) was identified in a study of radiotherapy plus CTLA-4 blockade in lung cancer. This table comes from immunoSEQ multiplex PCR, and its TCRdb copy is limited to in-frame clones, with some not included. The sample records some 100,000 clones, 75% to 80% being singletons. Trimming pared 1 base from V and 5 bases from J, leaving 11 bases between. Germline loops: CDR1 LNHNV, CDR2 YYDKDF (reference sequence). The CDR3 is 15 residues long. The source is a human donor with non-small cell lung cancer who had a partial response to radiotherapy plus ipilimumab. The gene calls are TRBV15 and TRBJ1-4; a weak D match, TRBD1 (5 bases). Sequenced here: peripheral blood, sampled from a patient treated with radiotherapy plus ipilimumab. The chain's CDR3 is CATSRVGRGNEKLFF. CDR3 sequence (DNA): TGTGCCACCAGCAGAGTGGGTCGGGGGAATGAAAAACTGTTTTTT. Full variable domain (remainder filled in from reference TRBV15 and TRBJ1-4): DAMVIQNPRYQVTQFGKPVTLSCSQTLNHNVMYWYQQKSSQAPKLLFHYYDKDFNNEADTPDNFQSRRPNTSFCFLDIRSPGLGDTAMYLCATSRVGRGNEKLFFGSGTQLSVL.